Listed below are T cell receptor beta chains from one sample, sequenced in a study of blood T cell repertoires in COVID-19. The repertoire was sequenced with immunoSEQ multiplex PCR; TCRdb's copy has only in-frame clones and lacks some. Counted here are about 150,000 clones, 80% to 90% occurring once; the ten biggest clones make up more than 2%. The sample was peripheral blood. These receptors originate from a woman between 65 and 79 years old with acute or convalescent COVID-19. Each CDR3 is given with its conserved first and last residue. The D gene is left open where the match is weak. Size tells how often a clone was seen (once, few, many) or the class of an expanded clone, and some rows leave it out.

len	d_gene	abundance	v_gene	j_gene	CDR3nt	CDR3aa
15	NA	NA	TRBV7-2	TRBJ2-1	TGTGCCAGCAGCTTTGCGGGGGCTCCCCTCAATGAGCAGTTCTTC	CASSFAGAPLNEQFF
14	TRBD1	once	TRBV5-6	TRBJ1-1	TGTGCCAGCAGCTCCAGGGGGTTGGTCACTGAAGCTTTCTTT	CASSSRGLVTEAFF
15	NA	NA	TRBV5-4	TRBJ1-6	TGTGCCAGCAGCTTGAGTTTAGGGGATAATTCACCCCTCCACTTT	CASSLSLGDNSPLHF
16	TRBD1	NA	TRBV6-5	TRBJ2-1	TGTGCCAGCAGTTACTACGGGACAGGGTCCTACAATGAGCAGTTCTTC	CASSYYGTGSYNEQFF
15	TRBD2	NA	TRBV9	TRBJ2-5	TGTGCCAGCAGCGCTGGACTAGCGAGCCAAGAGACCCAGTACTTC	CASSAGLASQETQYF
14	NA	few	TRBV29-1	TRBJ2-1	TGCAGCGTTCCCCAGCAGGTCGCCGCGTATACACAGTTCTTC	CSVPQQVAAYTQFF
16	NA	NA	TRBV24-1	TRBJ1-4	TGTGCCACCAGTCCCGGAGGGGGGGCAAAATCAGAGAAACTGTTTTTT	CATSPGGGAKSEKLFF
17	NA	NA	TRBV19	TRBJ2-6	TGTGCCAGTGGCCCTGGGCAGTCCTACTCTGGGGCCAACGTCCTGACTTTC	CASGPGQSYSGANVLTF
17	TRBD1	NA	TRBV18	TRBJ1-1	TGTGCCAGCTCACCATTCGGACAGGCCCCAAGGGACACTGAAGCTTTCTTT	CASSPFGQAPRDTEAFF
20	TRBD2	NA	TRBV2	TRBJ2-1	TGTGCCAGCAGTGACCGATTGACTAGCGGGGGGGCTCCCTCCTACAATGAGCAGTTCTTC	CASSDRLTSGGAPSYNEQFF
16	TRBD1	NA	TRBV7-2	TRBJ1-6	TGTGCCAGCAGCTTAGTGCAGGGGGCGAGGAATTCACCCCTCCACTTT	CASSLVQGARNSPLHF
17	TRBD1	once	TRBV7-9	TRBJ1-2	TGTGCCAGCAGCGCCGGGACAGGGGGCTTAGGAGACTATGGCTACACCTTC	CASSAGTGGLGDYGYTF
14	NA	NA	TRBV18	TRBJ1-5	TGTGCCAGCTCTCCCGACAGTAGCAATCAGCCCCAGCATTTT	CASSPDSSNQPQHF
14	TRBD1	once	TRBV7-2	TRBJ1-4	TGTGCCAGCAGGCCGACAGGGATCAATGAAAAACTGTTTTTT	CASRPTGINEKLFF
13	NA	NA	TRBV21-1	TRBJ1-1	TGTGCCAGCAGCTACAGGGGGCGACCTGAAGCTTTCTTT	CASSYRGRPEAFF
13	TRBD1	NA	TRBV2	TRBJ1-2	TGTGCCAGCCGGACGGCAGGGGGGTATGGCTACACCTTC	CASRTAGGYGYTF
16	NA	once	TRBV3-1/TRBV3-2	TRBJ1-3	TGTGCCAGCAGCCAAGGCGGAGGGGTGTCTGGAAACACCATATATTTT	CASSQGGGVSGNTIYF
16	TRBD1	few	TRBV11-2	TRBJ1-5	TGTGCCAGCAGCTTAAACCAGGGACAGGGAAATCAGCCCCAGCATTTT	CASSLNQGQGNQPQHF
14	NA	NA	TRBV2	TRBJ1-1	TGTGCCAGCAGGGCCAGGGGACAGAACACTGAAGCTTTCTTT	CASRARGQNTEAFF
16	TRBD1	NA	TRBV7-2	TRBJ2-3	TGTGCCAGCAGCTTACGGGCAGGGGGCCCCACAGATACGCAGTATTTT	CASSLRAGGPTDTQYF
14	TRBD1	NA	TRBV28	TRBJ1-2	TGTGCCAGCATTACAGGGGGCTTCGACTATGGCTACACCTTC	CASITGGFDYGYTF
15	TRBD2	once	TRBV9	TRBJ2-7	TGTGCCAGCAGTTCCTCAGCGGGGTTTGCCTACGAGCAGTACTTC	CASSSSAGFAYEQYF
16	TRBD2	NA	TRBV19	TRBJ2-3	TGTGCCAGTAGTATCCCTAGCGGGGGGTCAGCAGATACGCAGTATTTT	CASSIPSGGSADTQYF
16	NA	few	TRBV3-1/TRBV3-2	TRBJ1-6	TGTGCCAGCAGCTCACAAGGCGGGGGAGCGTCTTCACCCCTCCACTTT	CASSSQGGGASSPLHF
14	TRBD2	few	TRBV7-9	TRBJ2-5	TGTGCCAGCAGCTTAGGGACTAGCGGAGAGACCCAGTACTTC	CASSLGTSGETQYF
15	NA	NA	TRBV18	TRBJ1-6	TGTGCCAGCTCACCCCGTGGGGGAGGCGATTCACCCCTCCACTTT	CASSPRGGGDSPLHF
16	NA	once	TRBV28	TRBJ1-5	TGTGCCAGCAGTCCGCCCCCCCCCAGAAGAAATCAGCCCCAGCATTTT	CASSPPPPRRNQPQHF
16	TRBD1	NA	TRBV5-1	TRBJ1-3	TGCGCCAGCAGCGGGGGACAGGGAAACTCTGGAAACACCATATATTTT	CASSGGQGNSGNTIYF
16	NA	NA	TRBV6-6	TRBJ2-1	TGTGCCAGCACCGACTCGGACAGAGGGGAATTAGGTGAGCAGTTCTTC	CASTDSDRGELGEQFF
13	TRBD1	NA	TRBV30	TRBJ1-1	TGTGCCTCCCACAGGGGGCGAGACACTGAAGCTTTCTTT	CASHRGRDTEAFF
13	TRBD2	NA	TRBV10-3	TRBJ2-5	TGTGCCATCAGTGGTAGCGGGGCGGAGACCCAGTACTTC	CAISGSGAETQYF
15	NA	NA	TRBV28	TRBJ2-6	TGTGCCTCGGGGCAGGGGACAACCGGGGCCAACGTCCTGACTTTC	CASGQGTTGANVLTF
15	TRBD1	NA	TRBV28	TRBJ1-2	TGTGCCAGCAGACCAACGGGACAGAGCGACTATGGCTACACCTTC	CASRPTGQSDYGYTF
11	NA	NA	TRBV25-1	TRBJ1-2	TGTGCCAGCAGTCGGGACTATGGCTACACCTTC	CASSRDYGYTF
14	NA	once	TRBV11-2	TRBJ1-1	TGTGCCAGCAGCTTACAGGGTCGGCACACTGAAGCTTTCTTT	CASSLQGRHTEAFF
16	TRBD1	NA	TRBV5-8	TRBJ2-3	TGTGCCAGCAGCTTGGCAGGACAGGGAGGCACAGATACGCAGTATTTT	CASSLAGQGGTDTQYF
15	TRBD1	NA	TRBV3-1/TRBV3-2	TRBJ1-3	TGTGCCAGCAGCCAGGATGACAGGGCTGGAAACACCATATATTTT	CASSQDDRAGNTIYF